Reported below is one TCR beta chain. Its specificity is not known. One junction end does not reproduce the germline sequence, and a read error may be involved. The CDR3 runs to 13 residues. CDR1 and CDR2 (germline): GTSNPN, SVGIG (reference sequence). These data are taken from a study of T cells in tuberculosis. Regarding the study as a whole: A GMM-specific repertoire classifier reached 75% to 90% accuracy, AUROC 0.90. Active tuberculosis cases were adults; controls were adolescents. GMM-specific TCRs were nearer to active tuberculosis alpha repertoires, suggesting expansion.

The method was immunoSEQ multiplex PCR; TCRdb's version includes in-frame clones alone and lacks a portion of them. This table holds around 38,000 clones, more than 85% found once. The sequenced sample consisted of PBMCs. The chain links TRBV30 to TRBJ1-2; 9 nucleotides match TRBD1. The clonotype originates from a donor aged 10-35 years with latent tuberculosis or without tuberculosis infection. CDR3 coding DNA: TGTGCCCGGAGAGATCGACAGGGGGTTGGCTACACCTTC. The encoded protein is CARRDRQGVGYTF.